The text below deals with one T cell receptor (beta chain). Its target is unknown. 13 Jbeta primers and 60 Vbeta primers were used for the PCR. TCRdb's copy holds only in-frame clones and misses some; the assay was immunoSEQ multiplex PCR. The table includes about 120,000 clones, 78% detected once. Germline V gene sequence: CDR1 SGHNT, CDR2 YYREEE (reference sequence). V was trimmed by 2 bases and J by 1 base, leaving 21 bases between them. The CDR3 contains 18 residues. The data were obtained in a study of cytomegalovirus exposure and HLA in healthy donors. Study outcomes and limitations: The productive fraction for most TCR beta V segments was about 87% or about 30% in an earlier analysis. One cluster of highly shared sequence variants probably arose as a sequencing artifact. With later analysis, a missense DCLRE1C variant became linked to TCR beta V- and J-gene trimming.

What was sequenced was PBMCs. The genes are TRBV5-4 and TRBJ1-1; a possible D gene is TRBD1 (5 bases). The TCR was taken from a young man in good health and CMV-seropositive. The CDR3 region has the DNA TGTGCCAGCAGCTTAGGAGGGGCCATATCCCCTCCGAACACTGAAGCTTTCTTT. Protein sequence: CASSLGGAISPPNTEAFF.